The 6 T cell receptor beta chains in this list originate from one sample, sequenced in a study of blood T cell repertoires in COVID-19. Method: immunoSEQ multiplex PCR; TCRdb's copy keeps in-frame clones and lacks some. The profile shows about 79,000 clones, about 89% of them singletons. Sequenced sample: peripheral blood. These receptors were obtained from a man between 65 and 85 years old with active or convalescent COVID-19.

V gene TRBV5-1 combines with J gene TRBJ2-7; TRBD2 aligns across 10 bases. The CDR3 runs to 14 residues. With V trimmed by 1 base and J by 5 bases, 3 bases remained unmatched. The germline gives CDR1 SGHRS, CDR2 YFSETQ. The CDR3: CASSLSGRADEQYF. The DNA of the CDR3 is TGCGCCAGCAGCTTGAGCGGGAGGGCCGACGAGCAGTACTTC.

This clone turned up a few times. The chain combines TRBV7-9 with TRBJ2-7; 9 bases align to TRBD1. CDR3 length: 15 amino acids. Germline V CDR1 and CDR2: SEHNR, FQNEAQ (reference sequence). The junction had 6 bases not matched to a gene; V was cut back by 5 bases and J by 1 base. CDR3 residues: CASSPTGGWSYEQYF. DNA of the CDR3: TGTGCCAGCAGCCCAACAGGGGGCTGGTCCTACGAGCAGTACTTC. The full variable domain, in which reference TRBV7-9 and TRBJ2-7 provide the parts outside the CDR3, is DTGVSQNPRHKITKRGQNVTFRCDPISEHNRLYWYRQTLGQGPEFLTYFQNEAQLEKSRLLSDRFSAERPKGSFSTLEIQRTEQGDSAMYLCASSPTGGWSYEQYFGPGTRLTVT.

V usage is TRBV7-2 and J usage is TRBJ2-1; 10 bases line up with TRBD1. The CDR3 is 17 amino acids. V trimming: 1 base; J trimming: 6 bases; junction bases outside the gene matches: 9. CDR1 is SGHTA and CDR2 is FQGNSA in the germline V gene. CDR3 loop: CASSLVTGQGGGNEQFF. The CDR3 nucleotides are TGTGCCAGCAGCTTAGTTACAGGACAGGGGGGAGGCAATGAGCAGTTCTTC.

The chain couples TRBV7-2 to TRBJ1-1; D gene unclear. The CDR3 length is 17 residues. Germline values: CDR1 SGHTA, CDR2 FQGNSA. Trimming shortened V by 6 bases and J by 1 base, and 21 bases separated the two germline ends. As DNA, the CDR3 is TGTGCCAGCAGGCCCCGCCTGGGTCGGACTCAGAACACTGAAGCTTTCTTT. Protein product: CASRPRLGRTQNTEAFF.

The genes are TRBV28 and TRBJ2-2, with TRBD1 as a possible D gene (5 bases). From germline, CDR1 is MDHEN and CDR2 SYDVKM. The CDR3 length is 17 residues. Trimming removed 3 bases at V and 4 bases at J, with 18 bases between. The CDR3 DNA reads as TGTGCCAGCAGTTTGTTCCGTTACAGGAGAGGCACCGGGGAGCTGTTTTTT. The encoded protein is CASSLFRYRRGTGELFF.

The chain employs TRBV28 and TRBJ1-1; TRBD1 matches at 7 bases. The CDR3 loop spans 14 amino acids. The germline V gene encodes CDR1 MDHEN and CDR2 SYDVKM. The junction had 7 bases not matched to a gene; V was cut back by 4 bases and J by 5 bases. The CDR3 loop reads CASSSGGVRTEAFF. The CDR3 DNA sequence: TGTGCCAGCAGTTCAGGGGGAGTGAGGACTGAAGCTTTCTTT.